This is a list of T cell receptor beta chains from one sample in a study of cytomegalovirus exposure and HLA in healthy donors. Here immunoSEQ multiplex PCR was the method, and the copy in TCRdb shows in-frame clones only, minus some. The sample spans 90,000 to 100,000 clones; the ten largest clones claim 3% to 4%. Input material: PBMCs. The receptor set was obtained from a woman in her 30s in good health and CMV-seronegative. Each CDR3 is given with its conserved first and last residue. Each record gives: clone size, J gene, V gene, D gene, CDR3 DNA, CDR3 protein. A D gene is named only where the DNA matches it firmly. Not all rows give a size; the values are once, few, many and, for expanded clones, a class.

>NA|TRBJ2-7|TRBV6-5|NA
TGTGCCAGCAGTTACTCCCAGGGTCGAGTGTTCTACGAGCAGTACTTC
CASSYSQGRVFYEQYF
>NA|TRBJ1-5|TRBV4-1|TRBD1
TGCGCCAGCAGCATGGGACAGGGAGGTCAGCCCCAGCATTTT
CASSMGQGGQPQHF
>NA|TRBJ2-6|TRBV6-1|NA
TGTGCCAGCAGTGAAGGAGGGTATCCTGGGGCCAACGTCCTGACTTTC
CASSEGGYPGANVLTF
>NA|TRBJ2-7|TRBV30|TRBD2
TGTGCCTGGAGGCGGGGGGCGAGCGAGCAGTACTTC
CAWRRGASEQYF
>NA|TRBJ2-1|TRBV11-2|TRBD2
TGTGCCAGCAGCTCCCTAAGCGGGAGTTCCTACAATGAGCAGTTCTTC
CASSSLSGSSYNEQFF
>NA|TRBJ2-2|TRBV5-1|TRBD2
TGCGCCAGCAGCCCCCTGAGCGGGGGCACCGGGGAGCTGTTTTTT
CASSPLSGGTGELFF
>NA|TRBJ1-4|TRBV19|NA
TGTGCCAGTAGTTTACCGTCCGGGACACCCAGCGCTAATGAAAAACTGTTTTTT
CASSLPSGTPSANEKLFF
>NA|TRBJ2-1|TRBV5-8|TRBD2
TGTGCCAGCAGCTCCCCTCTCGGCGGGAGGGCATCCTACAATGAGCAGTTCTTC
CASSSPLGGRASYNEQFF
>NA|TRBJ1-4|TRBV5-4|NA
TGTGCCAGCAGCTTAGGGACGGGAGCAACTAATGAAAAACTGTTTTTT
CASSLGTGATNEKLFF
>NA|TRBJ1-5|TRBV19|NA
TGTGCCAGTAAGATCAGGGATAGCAATCAGCCCCAGCATTTT
CASKIRDSNQPQHF
>medium-sized|TRBJ2-1|TRBV11-2|NA
TGTGCCAGCAGCTTAGATATAGTAGCGCATGAGCAGTTCTTC
CASSLDIVAHEQFF
>NA|TRBJ2-5|TRBV7-6|NA
TGTGCCAGCAGCTTAGTCGGTTCGGCAGGGGCCCAAGAGACCCAGTACTTC
CASSLVGSAGAQETQYF
>NA|TRBJ1-3|TRBV4-1|NA
TGCGCCAGCAGCCGCTTCGGACTCTCTGGAAACACCATATATTTT
CASSRFGLSGNTIYF
>NA|TRBJ1-4|TRBV15|NA
TGTGCCACCAGCAGACAGGAAGGGGGGGGCGACGAAAAACTGTTTTTT
CATSRQEGGGDEKLFF
>NA|TRBJ1-2|TRBV4-1|TRBD1
TGCGCCAGTGAACGAACGGGACAGGGGGACTATGGCTACACCTTC
CASERTGQGDYGYTF
>NA|TRBJ2-7|TRBV7-3|TRBD1
TGTGCCAGCAGCTTAACGGGAGGACAGGGTTACGAGCAGTACTTC
CASSLTGGQGYEQYF
>NA|TRBJ1-5|TRBV15|NA
TGTGCCACCAGCAGGCGAACAGGAGCCCCAAATCAGCCCCAGCATTTT
CATSRRTGAPNQPQHF
>NA|TRBJ2-5|TRBV9|NA
TGTGCCAGCAGCCCCCAACAGGGCCAAGAGACCCAGTACTTC
CASSPQQGQETQYF
>NA|TRBJ2-4|TRBV4-2|TRBD2
TGTGCCAGCAGCCACGGTGGACTAGCGGTGATCAAAAACATTCAGTACTTC
CASSHGGLAVIKNIQYF
>NA|TRBJ2-1|TRBV4-1|NA
TGCGCCAGCAGCCAAGACTGGAGCGGAACTTACAATGAGCAGTTCTTC
CASSQDWSGTYNEQFF
>NA|TRBJ2-7|TRBV6-6|NA
TGTGCCAGCAGTTACTCGAAAAGACACTCCTACGAGCAGTACTTC
CASSYSKRHSYEQYF
>NA|TRBJ2-7|TRBV5-1|NA
TGCGCCAGCAGCTCGACAGGAAGCTCCTACGAGCAGTACTTC
CASSSTGSSYEQYF
>NA|TRBJ2-2|TRBV5-6|TRBD2
TGTGCCAGCAGCTTCGGGACTAGCGGCACCGGGGAGCTGTTTTTT
CASSFGTSGTGELFF
>NA|TRBJ2-7|TRBV2|TRBD2
TGTGCCAGCAGTGAAGAACTAGCGGGCGACTACGAGCAGTACTTC
CASSEELAGDYEQYF
>NA|TRBJ2-2|TRBV6-1|NA
TGTGCCAGCAGTTATAGAAGGGGTCCCGGGGAGCTGTTTTTT
CASSYRRGPGELFF
>NA|TRBJ1-6|TRBV15|TRBD1
TGTGCCACCAGCAGAACAGGACAGGCCGGTGCACCCCTCCACTTT
CATSRTGQAGAPLHF
>NA|TRBJ1-1|TRBV19|NA
TGTGCCAGTAGCCGAGGCATACAGGAATCGAACACTGAGGCTTTCTTT
CASSRGIQESNTEAFF